Presented here are 20 T cell receptor beta chains from one specimen sequenced in a study of CD8+ T cells in alopecia areata. The treatment was: oral pan-JAK inhibitor, 5-10 mg twice daily. The authors extracted RNA and reverse transcribed it into cDNA as the sequencing template. Libraries were prepared by immunoSEQ multiplex PCR; TCRdb keeps only in-frame clonotypes and omits some of them. Among about 200,000 clones listed, about 60% were seen once. The sequences come from CD4+ T cells sorted from blood, collected at week 4, from a patient treated with tofacitinib. All receptors derive from a human donor with alopecia areata.

The V and J genes are TRBV7-2 and TRBJ2-3; the D gene is possibly TRBD1 (5 bases). The CDR3 runs to 15 residues. Per the germline V gene, CDR1 is SGHTA and CDR2 is FQGNSA. V was pared by 2 bases and J by 4 bases, with 13 bases between. CDR3 in amino acids: CASSLMSGFPDTQYF. The CDR3 nucleotides read TGTGCCAGCAGCTTAATGTCAGGGTTTCCAGATACGCAGTATTTT. Combining the CDR3 with reference TRBV7-2 and TRBJ2-3 gives the whole variable domain GAGVSQSPSNKVTEKGKDVELRCDPISGHTALYWYRQSLGQGLEFLIYFQGNSAPDKSGLPSDRFSAERTGGSVSTLTIQRTQQEDSAVYLCASSLMSGFPDTQYFGPGTRLTVL.

This chain uses TRBV15 with TRBJ2-1, with D unresolved. V was cut by 5 bases and J by 5 bases, with 13 bases left in between. Germline assignment: CDR1 LNHNV and CDR2 YYDKDF (reference sequence). This CDR3 is 14 amino acids long. The CDR3 coding sequence is TGTGCCACCAGCCCATGGACGGCCGACAATGAGCAGTTCTTC. It encodes CATSPWTADNEQFF.

The genes are TRBV7-2 and TRBJ2-5; no clear D. This CDR3 has 13 amino acids. Trimming took off 4 bases at V and 7 bases at J, with 13 bases between the two ends. Per germline, CDR1 SGHTA and CDR2 FQGNSA. CDR3 nucleotides: TGTGCCAGCAGCTCCCAGAGATCCAGGACCCAGTACTTC. It translates to CASSSQRSRTQYF.

The CDR3 protein is CASSSGTPGNTIYF. DNA for the CDR3: TGTGCCAGCAGTAGCGGGACTCCTGGAAACACCATATATTTT. This chain connects TRBV2 to TRBJ1-3, with a weak D call TRBD1 (5 bases). Per germline, CDR1 SNHLY and CDR2 FYNNEI. The V end lost 5 bases, the J end lost 2 bases, and 10 bases lay between the germline ends. There are 14 residues in the CDR3.

Here the CDR3 reads CASHPRGYGHGYTF. CDR3 bases: TGTGCCAGCCACCCTAGGGGTTATGGCCATGGCTACACCTTC. This chain uses TRBV27 with TRBJ1-2, with a tentative D call TRBD1 (5 bases). From germline, CDR1 is MNHEY and CDR2 SMNVEV (reference sequence). CDR3 length: 14 residues. The V end lost 8 bases, the J end lost 6 bases, and 19 bases lay between the germline ends.

The chain couples TRBV6-6 to TRBJ2-2; no reliable D call. The CDR3 contains 15 residues. CDR1 is MNHNY, CDR2 SVGAGI, per germline (reference sequence). V shed 8 bases and J shed 7 bases, with 20 bases lying between them. Here the CDR3 DNA reads TGTGCCAGCGGAACTCCGAAGGGAATGGGCGGGGAGCTGTTTTTT. Its protein is CASGTPKGMGGELFF.

V is TRBV9 and J is TRBJ2-1; 12 nucleotides line up with TRBD2. The V and J ends lost 4 bases and 6 bases, in that order; junction bases with no gene match: 14. The germline gives CDR1 SGDLS, CDR2 YYNGEE. The CDR3 sequence is 18 residues long. Here the CDR3 DNA reads TGTGCCAGCAGCTTCGGGACTAGCGGGTCCCGCTTCCGCAATGAGCAGTTCTTC. It translates to CASSFGTSGSRFRNEQFF.

The CDR3 here is CASKRSGELFF. In DNA, the CDR3 is TGTGCCAGCAAGCGTTCCGGGGAGCTGTTTTTT. V gene TRBV2 combines with J gene TRBJ2-2; D is unresolved. The CDR3 runs to 11 residues. The germline V gene has CDR1 SNHLY and CDR2 FYNNEI. The V gene lost 7 bases and the J gene lost 6 bases, with 6 bases spanning the gap. Supplemented by reference TRBV2 and TRBJ2-2, the full variable domain reads EPEVTQTPSHQVTQMGQEVILRCVPISNHLYFYWYRQILGQKVEFLVSFYNNEISEKSEIFDDQFSVERPDGSNFTLKIRSTKLEDSAMYFCASKRSGELFFGEGSRLTVL.

The chain employs TRBV5-1 and TRBJ1-1; no reliable D call. The CDR3 extends over 14 amino acids. Germline V gives CDR1 SGHRS, CDR2 YFSETQ. The V gene lost 0 bases and the J gene lost 4 bases, with 10 bases spanning the gap. The CDR3 loop is CASSLDSWSTEAFF. CDR3 DNA sequence: TGCGCCAGCAGCTTGGACAGTTGGAGCACTGAAGCTTTCTTT.

This chain uses TRBV4-3 with TRBJ1-2; 12 positions match TRBD1. The CDR3 length is 14 residues. V gave up 6 bases and J gave up 8 bases; unmatched junction bases: 7. Germline CDR1 is LGHNA and CDR2 is YSLEER. Here the CDR3 DNA reads TGCGCCAGCAGTTCGGGACAGGGGGCTTTCGGCTACACCTTC. This translates into CASSSGQGAFGYTF.

This clone was detected a few times. The chain is built from TRBV11-3 and TRBJ2-1; TRBD1 matches at 9 bases. The V gene end was trimmed by 5 bases and the J gene end by 8 bases; junction bases not matched to a gene: 4. Germline V gene lookup returns CDR1 SGHNT and CDR2 YENEEA. This CDR3 has 13 residues. The CDR3 reads CASSGRTGDEQFF. The CDR3 DNA follows: TGTGCCAGCAGCGGAAGGACAGGGGATGAGCAGTTCTTC.

The gene calls are TRBV30 and TRBJ2-7; no clear D gene. The V gene lost 2 bases and the J gene lost 3 bases, with 11 bases spanning the gap. The CDR3 length is 13 residues. In germline, CDR1 is GTSNPN, CDR2 SVGIG (reference sequence). The CDR3: CAWSSGLGYEQYF. The CDR3 DNA is TGTGCCTGGAGTTCAGGTTTGGGCTACGAGCAGTACTTC. Together with reference TRBV30 and TRBJ2-7, the CDR3 gives the full variable domain: SQTIHQWPATLVQPVGSPLSLECTVEGTSNPNLYWYRQAAGRGLQLLFYSVGIGQISSEVPQNLSASRPQDRQFILSSKKLLLSDSGFYLCAWSSGLGYEQYFGPGTRLTVT.

This clone was seen only a few times. This chain connects TRBV15 to TRBJ2-5; 8 bases match TRBD1. Trimming took 0 bases from V and 1 from J; bases not matched to a gene: 1. This CDR3 is 15 amino acids long. The germline gives CDR1 LNHNV, CDR2 YYDKDF (reference sequence). CDR3 amino acids: CATSRDGQGQETQYF. CDR3 nucleotide sequence: TGTGCCACCAGCAGAGATGGACAGGGCCAAGAGACCCAGTACTTC.

The rearrangement joins TRBV7-2 to TRBJ2-1; D possibly matches TRBD1 or TRBD2 (5 bases each). V shed 4 bases and J shed 6 bases, with 22 bases lying between them. The CDR3 is made up of 17 amino acids. Germline assignment: CDR1 SGHTA and CDR2 FQGNSA. CDR3: CASSSRPGPRASNEQFF. CDR3 coding DNA: TGTGCCAGCAGCTCACGTCCGGGACCCAGGGCTAGCAATGAGCAGTTCTTC.

This chain uses TRBV9 with TRBJ2-5; a possible D gene is TRBD2 (6 bases). The germline V and J ends were trimmed by 3 bases and 0 bases, with 15 bases remaining between them. The CDR3 spans 16 residues. CDR1 SGDLS and CDR2 YYNGEE come from the germline V gene. The chain's CDR3 is CASSDRSGRNQETQYF. The CDR3 DNA reads TGTGCCAGCAGCGACCGGAGCGGGCGAAACCAAGAGACCCAGTACTTC.

This clone was counted a few times. The V call is TRBV28, the J call TRBJ1-5; D is uncertain. V dropped 5 bases and J dropped 4 bases, with 3 bases sitting between them. CDR1 is MDHEN and CDR2 is SYDVKM in the germline V gene. The CDR3 runs to 11 residues. The DNA of the CDR3 is TGTGCCAGCAGTATTAATCAGCCCCAGCATTTT. Amino acids: CASSINQPQHF.

The gene calls are TRBV29-1 and TRBJ2-1; D call uncertain. Germline V CDR1 and CDR2: SQVTM, ANQGSEA. V lost 6 bases and J 3 bases, leaving 12 bases between the germline ends. The CDR3 extends over 13 amino acids. CDR3 nucleotides: TGCAGCGTGGGCCATGCCCTCTACAATGAGCAGTTCTTC. Encoded protein: CSVGHALYNEQFF.

The V gene is TRBV29-1, the J gene TRBJ2-3; the D is unclear. Per the germline V gene, CDR1 is SQVTM and CDR2 is ANQGSEA. The CDR3 sequence is 13 residues long. Trimming removed 7 bases at V and 3 bases at J, with 14 bases between. The CDR3: CSGRRLLTDTQYF. CDR3 in DNA: TGCAGCGGCCGACGACTGCTTACAGATACGCAGTATTTT.

This chain joins TRBV30 and TRBJ2-7; tentative D call: TRBD2 (6 bases). The CDR3 spans 14 residues. Trimming removed 2 bases at V and 0 bases at J, with 11 bases between. Germline V lookup: CDR1 GTSNPN, CDR2 SVGIG (reference sequence). CDR3 in amino acids: CAWSWGRNSYEQYF. The CDR3 region has the DNA TGTGCCTGGAGTTGGGGGAGGAACTCCTACGAGCAGTACTTC.

V and J are TRBV27 and TRBJ2-5; 8 nucleotides line up with TRBD1. There are 14 residues in the CDR3. CDR1 MNHEY and CDR2 SMNVEV come from the germline V gene (reference sequence). V lost 6 bases, J lost 5 bases, and 8 bases stayed unmatched. CDR3 DNA sequence: TGTGCCAGCAGCATGGACAGGGATTTGGAGACCCAGTACTTC. This translates into CASSMDRDLETQYF.